This T cell receptor beta chain was recovered during a study of siplizumab effects on memory and regulatory T cells (dated by TCRdb to the late 2010s). Turning to the overall study: The study examined how the anti-CD2 antibody siplizumab affects alloreactive T-cell subsets in allogeneic mixed lymphocyte reactions built from human PBMCs.

The full study reports these points: Roughly 80-97% of proliferating CD4+ or CD8+ clones could not be assigned a naive or memory phenotype. Because sequences at frequencies below about 10^-5 were poorly captured, only a minor fraction of alloreactive clones could be mapped back to unstimulated subsets. Of the alloreactive CD4+ clones that could be mapped, the Treg-derived share averaged about 67% with siplizumab compared with around 27% in control reactions. The suppressive function of proliferating Tregs from siplizumab cultures was not functionally confirmed. Greater diversity appeared to be present in unstimulated naive T cells than in memory T cells, and a substantial contribution to the alloresponse seemed to be made by naive cells. Siplizumab significantly reduced the cumulative frequency of alloreactive sequences traceable to unstimulated CD4+ memory T cells.

Sorted unstimulated T cells and proliferating T cells recovered from mixed lymphocyte reactions were subjected to TCRbeta CDR3 sequencing. Fresh whole blood from ten to eleven HLA-typed healthy donors served as the source for isolating PBMCs. Unstimulated CD4+ non-regulatory T cells were FACS-sorted to map the origin of alloreactive clones. Including the terminal cysteine and phenylalanine, the CDR3 comprises 15 residues. Only the CDR3 DNA is retained, 45 bases long and in frame from the first base. The germline V gene provides CDR1 LGHNA and CDR2 YNFKEQ. Trimming at the junction amounts to 0 bases on V and 0 bases on J, and the germline ends lie 7 bases apart. Libraries came from the immunoSEQ multiplex PCR assay. About 10^5 TCR templates per sample were assayed by the deep sequencing platform. Genomic DNA extracted from sorted T cells was used for TCRbeta CDR3 sequencing. Per the authors' processing: Clonal analysis of TCRbeta CDR3 data was done in the R programming language. Unstimulated samples were compared with post-reaction CFSE-low samples to define alloreactive CD4+ and CD8+ clones. Regulatory or non-regulatory origin was assigned to alloreactive CD4+ clones by matching of sequences to sorted unstimulated Treg and non-Treg repertoires. TCRdb obtained this table from immuneACCESS and retained in-frame rearrangements with V and J assigned. These tables miss some clones; where compared with another copy, unresolved V genes account for less than half of the shortfall, and the remainder is unexplained. V and J calls and clone size are those listed in that table; D and trimming were worked out from the DNA. For this sample there are 100,000 to 110,000 clones; over 90% appear just once. The leading ten clones occupy 1% to 1.5% of the sample.

To note about this clone: What this receptor recognizes is not known. Nothing much larger sits one base from this clone, and base qualities are not available.

This TCR came from a human donor in good health. Specimen: non-Treg CD4+ T cells sorted from blood. Per the publication, the cell subset or site label means: FACS-sorted unstimulated CD4+ non-regulatory T cells. The chain joins TRBV4-2 to TRBJ2-3; the D gene is unclear. CDR3 sequence: CASSQDLESTDTQYF. The DNA sequence is TGTGCCAGCAGCCAAGATTTGGAAAGCACAGATACGCAGTATTTT.